The 2 T cell receptor beta chains in this list originate from one sample, sequenced in a study of CD8 T cells in Susac syndrome. The RNA input was about 0.5 to 1 ug, and it was reverse transcribed with random hexamers. TCRdb ran MiXCR on the immunoSEQ multiplex PCR reads and lists one entry per CDR3 protein. The table records roughly 200,000 distinct CDR3 sequences, approximately 94% of them present only once. Sequenced sample: CD4+ T cells from PBMCs. These receptors originate from a human donor with multiple sclerosis.

V usage is TRBV20-1 and J usage is TRBJ2-2, with 10 bases fitting TRBD2. The CDR3 sequence is 16 residues long. Trimming at V came to 5 bases and at J to 5 bases, leaving 11 bases not matched to a gene. Germline CDR1 reads DFQATT; CDR2 reads SNEGSKA (reference sequence). DNA for the CDR3: TGCAGTGCTTCACGATACCAGCGGGGGGGAACCGGGGAGCTGTTTTTT. Amino acids: CSASRYQRGGTGELFF.

The V gene is TRBV30, the J gene TRBJ1-3, with 8 positions matching TRBD1. The CDR3 runs to 15 residues. V trimming: 3 bases; J trimming: 0 bases; junction bases outside the gene matches: 4. The germline V gene has CDR1 GTSNPN and CDR2 SVGIG (reference sequence). The CDR3 region has the DNA TGTGCCTGGAGAAACAGGGGGTACTCTGGAAACACCATATATTTT. It specifies CAWRNRGYSGNTIYF.